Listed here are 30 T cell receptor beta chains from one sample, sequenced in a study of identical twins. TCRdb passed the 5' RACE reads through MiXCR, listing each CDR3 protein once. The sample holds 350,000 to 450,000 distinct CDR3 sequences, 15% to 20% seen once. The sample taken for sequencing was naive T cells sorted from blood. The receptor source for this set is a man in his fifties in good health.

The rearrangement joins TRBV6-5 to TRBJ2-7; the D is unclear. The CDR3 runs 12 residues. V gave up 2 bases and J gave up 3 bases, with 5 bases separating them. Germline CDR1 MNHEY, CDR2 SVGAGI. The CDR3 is CASSYPGYEQYF. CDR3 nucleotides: TGTGCCAGCAGTTACCCAGGCTACGAGCAGTACTTC.

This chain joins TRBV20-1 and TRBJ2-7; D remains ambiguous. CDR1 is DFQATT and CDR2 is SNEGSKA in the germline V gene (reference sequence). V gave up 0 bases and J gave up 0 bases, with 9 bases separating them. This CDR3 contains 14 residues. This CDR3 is CSARDPRHSYEQYF. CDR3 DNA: TGCAGTGCTAGAGATCCGAGACACTCCTACGAGCAGTACTTC.

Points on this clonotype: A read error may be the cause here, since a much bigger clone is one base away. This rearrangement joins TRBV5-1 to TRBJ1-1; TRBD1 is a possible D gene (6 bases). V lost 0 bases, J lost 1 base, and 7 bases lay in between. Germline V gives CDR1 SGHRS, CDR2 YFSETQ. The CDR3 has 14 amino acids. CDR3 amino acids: CASSLETGNTEAFF. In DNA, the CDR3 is TGCGCCAGCAGCTTGGAGACAGGGAACACTGAAGCTTTCTTT.

Written as DNA, the CDR3 is TGTGCCATCAGTCGACAGGGTGGTGGCAAAAACATTCAGTACTTC. Its protein is CAISRQGGGKNIQYF. The chain has TRBV10-3 and TRBJ2-4, with 7 bases lining up with TRBD1. CDR3 length: 15 residues. Germline CDR1 ENHRY, CDR2 SYGVKD. Losses at the gene ends were 5 bases for V and 3 bases for J; bases not matched to a gene: 7.

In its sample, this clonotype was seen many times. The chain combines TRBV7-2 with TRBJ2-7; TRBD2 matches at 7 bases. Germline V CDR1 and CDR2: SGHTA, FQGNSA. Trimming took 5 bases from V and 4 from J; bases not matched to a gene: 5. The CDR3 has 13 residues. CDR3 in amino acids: CASSPRTSYEQYF. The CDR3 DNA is TGTGCCAGCAGCCCTCGGACTAGTTACGAGCAGTACTTC.

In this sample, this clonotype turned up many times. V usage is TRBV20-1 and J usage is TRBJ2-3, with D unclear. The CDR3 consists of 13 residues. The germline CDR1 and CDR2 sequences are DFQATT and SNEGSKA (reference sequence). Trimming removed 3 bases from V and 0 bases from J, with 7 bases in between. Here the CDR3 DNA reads TGCAGTGCTAGCCTCTCTAGCACAGATACGCAGTATTTT. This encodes CSASLSSTDTQYF.

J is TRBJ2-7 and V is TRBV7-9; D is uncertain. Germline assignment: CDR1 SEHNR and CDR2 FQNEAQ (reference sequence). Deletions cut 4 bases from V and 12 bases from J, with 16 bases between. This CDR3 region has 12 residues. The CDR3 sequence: CASSWTRPDLYF. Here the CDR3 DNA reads TGTGCCAGCAGCTGGACGAGACCGGATCTGTACTTC.

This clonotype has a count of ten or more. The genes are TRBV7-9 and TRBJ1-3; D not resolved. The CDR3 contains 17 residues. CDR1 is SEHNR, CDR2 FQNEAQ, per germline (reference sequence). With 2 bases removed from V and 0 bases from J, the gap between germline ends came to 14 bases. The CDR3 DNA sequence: TGTGCCAGCAGCTTAACCAGGCTCTCAAGCTCTGGAAACACCATATATTTT. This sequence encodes CASSLTRLSSSGNTIYF.

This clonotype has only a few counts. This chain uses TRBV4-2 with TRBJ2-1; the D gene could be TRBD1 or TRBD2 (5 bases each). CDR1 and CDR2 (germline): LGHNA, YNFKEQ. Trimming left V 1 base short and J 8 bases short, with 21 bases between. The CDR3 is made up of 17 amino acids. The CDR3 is CASSQVGGDQGRDEQFF. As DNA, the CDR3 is TGTGCCAGCAGCCAAGTCGGTGGGGACCAAGGACGGGATGAGCAGTTCTTC.

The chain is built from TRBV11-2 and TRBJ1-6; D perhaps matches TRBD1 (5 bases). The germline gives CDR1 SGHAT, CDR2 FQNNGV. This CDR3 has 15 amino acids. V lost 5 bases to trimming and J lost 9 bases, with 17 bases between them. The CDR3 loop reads CASSISRDRSSPLHF. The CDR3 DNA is TGTGCCAGCAGCATATCCAGGGATAGGAGTTCACCCCTCCACTTT.

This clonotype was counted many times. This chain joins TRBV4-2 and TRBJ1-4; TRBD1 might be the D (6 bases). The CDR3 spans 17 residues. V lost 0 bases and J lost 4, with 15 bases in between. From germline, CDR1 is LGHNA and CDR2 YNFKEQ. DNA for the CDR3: TGTGCCAGCAGCCAAGATCTCGCCGGACAGAGTAATGAAAAACTGTTTTTT. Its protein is CASSQDLAGQSNEKLFF.

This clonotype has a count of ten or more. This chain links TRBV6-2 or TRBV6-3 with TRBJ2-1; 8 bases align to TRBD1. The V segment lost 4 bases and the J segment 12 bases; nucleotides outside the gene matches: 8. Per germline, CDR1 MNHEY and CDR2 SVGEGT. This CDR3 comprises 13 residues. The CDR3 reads CASSFDRGFGQFF. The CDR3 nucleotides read TGTGCCAGCAGTTTCGACAGGGGATTTGGGCAGTTCTTC.

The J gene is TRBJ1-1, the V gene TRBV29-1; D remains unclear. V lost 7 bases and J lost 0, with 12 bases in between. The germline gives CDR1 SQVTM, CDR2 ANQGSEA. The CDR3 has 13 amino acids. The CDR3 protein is CSATTSLNTEAFF. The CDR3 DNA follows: TGCAGCGCCACGACAAGCTTGAACACTGAAGCTTTCTTT. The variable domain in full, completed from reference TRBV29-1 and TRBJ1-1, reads SAVISQKPSRDICQRGTSLTIQCQVDSQVTMMFWYRQQPGQSLTLIATANQGSEATYESGFVIDKFPISRPNLTFSTLTVSNMSPEDSSIYLCSATTSLNTEAFFGQGTRLTVV.

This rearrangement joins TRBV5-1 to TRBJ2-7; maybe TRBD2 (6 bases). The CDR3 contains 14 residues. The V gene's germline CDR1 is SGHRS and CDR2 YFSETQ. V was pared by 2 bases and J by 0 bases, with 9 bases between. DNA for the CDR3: TGCGCCAGCAGCTTCACGGGGGTCTCCTACGAGCAGTACTTC. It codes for CASSFTGVSYEQYF.

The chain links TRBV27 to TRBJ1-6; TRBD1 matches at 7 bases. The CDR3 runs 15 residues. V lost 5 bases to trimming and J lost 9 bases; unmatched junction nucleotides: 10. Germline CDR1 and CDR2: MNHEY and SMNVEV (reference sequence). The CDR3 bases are TGTGCCAGCAGTACGATCAGGGGGGAAGGTTCACCCCTCCACTTT. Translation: CASSTIRGEGSPLHF.

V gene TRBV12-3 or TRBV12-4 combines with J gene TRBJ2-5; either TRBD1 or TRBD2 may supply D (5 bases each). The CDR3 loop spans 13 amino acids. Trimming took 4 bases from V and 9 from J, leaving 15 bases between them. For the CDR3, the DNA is TGTGCCAGCAGTTCCGGGACCATCCGCCCCCAGTACTTC. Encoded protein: CASSSGTIRPQYF.

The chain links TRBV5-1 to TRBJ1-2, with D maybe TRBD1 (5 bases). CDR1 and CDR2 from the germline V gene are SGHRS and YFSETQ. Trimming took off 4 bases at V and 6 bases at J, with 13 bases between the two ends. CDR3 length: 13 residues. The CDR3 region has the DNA TGCGCCAGCAGCATACGGGAGGGGCATGGCTACACCTTC. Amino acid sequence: CASSIREGHGYTF.

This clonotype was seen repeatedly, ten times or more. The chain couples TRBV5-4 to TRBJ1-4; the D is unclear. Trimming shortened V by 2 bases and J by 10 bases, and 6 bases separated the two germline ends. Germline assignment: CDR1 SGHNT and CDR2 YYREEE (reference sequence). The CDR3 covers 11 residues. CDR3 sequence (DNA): TGTGCCAGCAGCTTCCGTGGAAAACTGTTTTTT. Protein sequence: CASSFRGKLFF.

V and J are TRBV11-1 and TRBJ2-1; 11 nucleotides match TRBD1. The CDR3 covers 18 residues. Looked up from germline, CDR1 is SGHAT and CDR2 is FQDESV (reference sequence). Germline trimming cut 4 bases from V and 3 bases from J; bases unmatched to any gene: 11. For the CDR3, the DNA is TGTGCCAGCAGCTACGGTCCGGGACAGGGGGTATTCTACAATGAGCAGTTCTTC. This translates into CASSYGPGQGVFYNEQFF.

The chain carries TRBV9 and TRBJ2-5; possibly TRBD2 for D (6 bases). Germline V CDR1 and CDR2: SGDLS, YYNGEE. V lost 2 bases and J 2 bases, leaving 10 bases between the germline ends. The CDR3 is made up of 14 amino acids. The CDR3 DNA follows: TGTGCCAGCAGCGTCGGGAGTGTACAAGAGACCCAGTACTTC. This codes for CASSVGSVQETQYF.

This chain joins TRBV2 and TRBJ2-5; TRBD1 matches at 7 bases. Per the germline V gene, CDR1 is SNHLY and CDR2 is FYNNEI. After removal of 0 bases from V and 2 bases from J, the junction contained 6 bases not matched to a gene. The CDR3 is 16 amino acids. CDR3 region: CASSEALGQLQETQYF. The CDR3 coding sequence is TGTGCCAGCAGTGAAGCGCTGGGACAGTTACAAGAGACCCAGTACTTC.

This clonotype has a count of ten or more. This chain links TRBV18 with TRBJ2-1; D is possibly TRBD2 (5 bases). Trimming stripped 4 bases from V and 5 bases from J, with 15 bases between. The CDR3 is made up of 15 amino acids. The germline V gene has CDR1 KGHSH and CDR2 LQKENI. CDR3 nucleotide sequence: TGTGCCAGCTCACGTACTAACGGGGAAGACAATGAGCAGTTCTTC. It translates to CASSRTNGEDNEQFF.

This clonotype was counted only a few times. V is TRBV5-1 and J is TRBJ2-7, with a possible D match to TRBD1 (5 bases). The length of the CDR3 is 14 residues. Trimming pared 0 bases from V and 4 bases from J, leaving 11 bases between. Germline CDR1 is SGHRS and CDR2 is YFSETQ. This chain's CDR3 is CASSLEWGSYEQYF. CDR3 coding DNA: TGCGCCAGCAGCTTGGAATGGGGCAGTTACGAGCAGTACTTC.

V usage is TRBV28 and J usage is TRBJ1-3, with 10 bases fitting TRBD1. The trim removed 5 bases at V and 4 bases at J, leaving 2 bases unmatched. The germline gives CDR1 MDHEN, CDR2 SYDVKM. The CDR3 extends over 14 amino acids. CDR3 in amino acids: CASSGTGEGNTIYF. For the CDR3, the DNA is TGTGCCAGCAGTGGGACAGGGGAAGGAAACACCATATATTTT.

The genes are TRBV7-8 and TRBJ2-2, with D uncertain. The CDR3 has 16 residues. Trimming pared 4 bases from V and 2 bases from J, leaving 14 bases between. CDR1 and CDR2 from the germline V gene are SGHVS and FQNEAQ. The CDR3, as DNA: TGTGCCAGCAGCTCCGAAATGGTGACAAACACCGGGGAGCTGTTTTTT. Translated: CASSSEMVTNTGELFF.

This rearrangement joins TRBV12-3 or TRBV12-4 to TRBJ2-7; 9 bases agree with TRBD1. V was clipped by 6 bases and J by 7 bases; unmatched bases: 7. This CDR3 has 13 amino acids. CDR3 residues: CASSIGTGFEQYF. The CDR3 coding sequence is TGTGCCAGCAGCATCGGGACAGGGTTTGAGCAGTACTTC.

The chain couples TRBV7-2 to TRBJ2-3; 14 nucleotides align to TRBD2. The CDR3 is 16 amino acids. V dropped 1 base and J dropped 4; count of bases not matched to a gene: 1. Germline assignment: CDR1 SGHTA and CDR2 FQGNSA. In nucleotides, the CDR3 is TGTGCCAGCAGCTTAGGACTAGCGGGAGGGGCAGATACGCAGTATTTT. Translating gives CASSLGLAGGADTQYF.

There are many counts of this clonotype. The DNA of the CDR3 is TGCGCCAGCAGCTCGACCCCAGACACGCTCCCCTACGAGCAGTACTTC. Amino acid sequence: CASSSTPDTLPYEQYF. This chain connects TRBV5-1 to TRBJ2-7; D is ambiguous. With 3 bases removed from V and 2 bases from J, the gap between germline ends came to 18 bases. Germline values: CDR1 SGHRS, CDR2 YFSETQ. CDR3 size: 16 residues. Full variable domain (outside the CDR3, taken from reference TRBV5-1 and TRBJ2-7): KAGVTQTPRYLIKTRGQQVTLSCSPISGHRSVSWYQQTPGQGLQFLFEYFSETQRNKGNFPGRFSGRQFSNSRSEMNVSTLELGDSALYLCASSSTPDTLPYEQYFGPGTRLTVT.

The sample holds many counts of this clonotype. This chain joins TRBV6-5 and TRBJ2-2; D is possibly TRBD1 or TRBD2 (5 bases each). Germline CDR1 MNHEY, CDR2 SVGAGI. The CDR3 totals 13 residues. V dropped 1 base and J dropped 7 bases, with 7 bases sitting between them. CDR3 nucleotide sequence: TGTGCCAGCAGTTACTATGGGGGCGGGGAGCTGTTTTTT. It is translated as CASSYYGGGELFF.

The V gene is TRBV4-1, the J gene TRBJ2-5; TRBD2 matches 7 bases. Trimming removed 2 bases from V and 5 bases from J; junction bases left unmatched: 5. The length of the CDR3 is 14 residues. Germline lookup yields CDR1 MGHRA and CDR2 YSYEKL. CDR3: CASSQTAGQETQYF. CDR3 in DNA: TGCGCCAGCAGCCAAACAGCGGGGCAGGAGACCCAGTACTTC.